This note documents a single TCR beta chain sequence. Its antigen is unknown. The data were taken from a study of cytomegalovirus exposure and HLA in healthy donors. General study findings and limits: A later analysis reportedly identified an Asian-associated ancestry cluster as carrying fewer N-insertions than the approximately 670-donor mean.

The PCR ran on 60 Vbeta and 13 Jbeta primers. Assay used: immunoSEQ multiplex PCR; TCRdb lists only in-frame clones, some missing. The sample carries 90,000 to 150,000 clones, around 86% recorded once. With 6 bases removed from V and 1 base from J, the gap between germline ends came to 15 bases. The germline V gene has CDR1 SNHLY and CDR2 FYNNEI. This CDR3 contains 15 residues. Source material: PBMCs. V is TRBV2 and J is TRBJ1-1, with D hard to call. This TCR was recovered from a woman aged 40 to 55 in good health and CMV-seronegative. The CDR3 DNA is TGTGCCAGCAGGCCCCAGAATGGCAGGAACACTGAAGCTTTCTTT. It encodes CASRPQNGRNTEAFF. Filled out from reference TRBV2 and TRBJ1-1, the complete variable domain reads EPEVTQTPSHQVTQMGQEVILRCVPISNHLYFYWYRQILGQKVEFLVSFYNNEISEKSEIFDDQFSVERPDGSNFTLKIRSTKLEDSAMYFCASRPQNGRNTEAFFGQGTRLTVV.